This record covers a single T cell receptor (beta chain). The data belong to a study of shared T cell receptors in the human thymus. The V end lost 2 bases, the J end lost 7 bases, and 17 bases lay between the germline ends. The CDR3 extends over 16 amino acids. From germline, CDR1 is SEHNR and CDR2 FQNEAQ (reference sequence). Here immunoSEQ multiplex PCR was the method, and the copy in TCRdb shows in-frame clones only, minus some. The data show approximately 730,000 clones, over 75% seen once. In addition, the sample was reused for a study of human thymus T cells. That report notes: Resections that were taken during corrective heart surgery supplied the thymus tissue. It looked as if thymic and blood repertoires used V and J genes in a biased way. Related studies found that unrelated individuals share highly overlapping thymic repertoires.

This TCR derives from a girl under three years old with a congenital heart defect. The material sequenced was thymocytes. The rearrangement joins TRBV7-9 to TRBJ1-4; D is unresolved. The CDR3 DNA reads TGTGCCAGCAGCTTATTGCCGACAAAGTCGGTTGAAAAACTGTTTTTT. It is translated as CASSLLPTKSVEKLFF.